These 10 T cell receptor beta chains came from one sample sequenced in a study of T cells in Graves' hyperthyroidism and ophthalmopathy. RNA transcripts provided the source from which TCR beta CDR3 regions were amplified. First-round RT-PCR of the TCR CDR3 relied on the HTBI primer set. TCRdb used MiXCR to reprocess the multiplex PCR reads, holding one entry per CDR3 protein. Among roughly 380,000 distinct CDR3 sequences listed, around a sixth were seen once. The specimen sequenced was blood. These receptors all stem from a woman in her thirties or forties with Graves' ophthalmopathy.

Ten or more counts support this clonotype. J is TRBJ2-7 and V is TRBV5-1; 8 nucleotides match TRBD1. V gave up 3 bases and J gave up 2 bases; unmatched junction bases: 10. Germline V CDR1 and CDR2: SGHRS, YFSETQ. The CDR3 is 16 amino acids. The CDR3 reads CASSWDFQGATYEQYF. The CDR3 DNA reads TGCGCCAGCAGCTGGGACTTTCAGGGGGCCACCTACGAGCAGTACTTC.

The V gene is TRBV28, the J gene TRBJ2-7; TRBD2 is a possible D gene (6 bases). The CDR3 contains 15 residues. Trimming shortened V by 7 bases and J by 3 bases, and 19 bases separated the two germline ends. CDR1 and CDR2 from the germline V gene are MDHEN and SYDVKM. The CDR3 nucleotides are TGTGCCAGCACCATACGGGGGAGGACCAGCTACGAGCAGTACTTC. Its protein is CASTIRGRTSYEQYF.

This clonotype was detected ten times or more. The chain is built from TRBV5-1 and TRBJ1-1; unclear D gene. The V end lost 1 base, the J end lost 1 base, and 11 bases lay between the germline ends. Germline CDR1 and CDR2: SGHRS and YFSETQ. The length of the CDR3 is 15 residues. The CDR3 DNA sequence: TGCGCCAGCAGCTTGCGGCAGTATAAGAACACTGAAGCTTTCTTT. It codes for CASSLRQYKNTEAFF.

This clonotype was seen a handful of times. V is TRBV12-3 or TRBV12-4 and J is TRBJ2-5; D gene uncertain. This CDR3 has 14 amino acids. Trimming cost V 3 bases and J 2 bases, with 10 bases left between them. The CDR3 protein is CASSLGSEQETQYF. Written as DNA, the CDR3 is TGTGCCAGCAGTTTGGGTTCGGAACAAGAGACCCAGTACTTC.

This clonotype was detected many times. The chain carries TRBV30 and TRBJ1-5; D is unclear. Germline lookup yields CDR1 GTSNPN and CDR2 SVGIG (reference sequence). The CDR3 is 12 residues long. V was trimmed by 0 bases and J by 6 bases, leaving 6 bases between them. The CDR3 region has the DNA TGTGCCTGGAGTGTATCGGGTCAGCCCCAGCATTTT. It yields the protein CAWSVSGQPQHF.

Many counts were recorded for this clonotype. V is TRBV12-3 or TRBV12-4 and J is TRBJ2-5; D may be TRBD1 (6 bases). V shed 6 bases and J shed 5 bases, with 10 bases lying between them. This CDR3 is built from 12 residues. CDR3 DNA: TGTGCCAGCAGCAGGGGCCGGGAGACCCAGTACTTC. It is translated as CASSRGRETQYF.

The sample holds many counts of this clonotype. V and J are TRBV6-2 or TRBV6-3 and TRBJ2-2; 7 nucleotides align to TRBD2. Germline CDR1 is MNHEY and CDR2 is SVGEGT. J lost 7 bases, V lost 2 bases, and 7 bases had no gene match. This CDR3 contains 15 residues. The CDR3, as DNA: TGTGCCAGCAGTTACCCGGGGAGGGAAATCGGGGAGCTGTTTTTT. Amino acid sequence: CASSYPGREIGELFF.

This clonotype was seen repeatedly, ten times or more. The chain employs TRBV9 and TRBJ1-1, with D possibly TRBD1 on 5 matching bases. Trimming left V 4 bases short and J 5 bases short, with 12 bases between. CDR1 is SGDLS, CDR2 YYNGEE, per germline. The CDR3 totals 13 residues. CDR3: CASSPGHATEAFF. Written as DNA, the CDR3 is TGTGCCAGCAGCCCCGGACATGCGACTGAAGCTTTCTTT.

This clonotype was recorded at least ten times. The chain couples TRBV6-4 to TRBJ2-7; D is unclear. Germline CDR1 reads MRHNA; CDR2 reads SNTAGT. V lost 2 bases and J 3 bases, leaving 11 bases between the germline ends. This CDR3 spans 14 amino acids. The CDR3 sequence: CASSDTNDNYEQYF. Written as DNA, the CDR3 is TGTGCCAGCAGTGACACCAATGACAACTACGAGCAGTACTTC.

This clonotype was seen a handful of times. The chain links TRBV9 to TRBJ1-1; D is possibly TRBD1 (5 bases). The V end was cut by 0 bases, the J end by 4 bases, with 13 bases between. The CDR3 runs 15 residues. Germline V gene lookup returns CDR1 SGDLS and CDR2 YYNGEE. The CDR3 sequence: CASSVEGEPVTEAFF. The CDR3 bases are TGTGCCAGCAGCGTAGAAGGGGAACCGGTCACTGAAGCTTTCTTT.